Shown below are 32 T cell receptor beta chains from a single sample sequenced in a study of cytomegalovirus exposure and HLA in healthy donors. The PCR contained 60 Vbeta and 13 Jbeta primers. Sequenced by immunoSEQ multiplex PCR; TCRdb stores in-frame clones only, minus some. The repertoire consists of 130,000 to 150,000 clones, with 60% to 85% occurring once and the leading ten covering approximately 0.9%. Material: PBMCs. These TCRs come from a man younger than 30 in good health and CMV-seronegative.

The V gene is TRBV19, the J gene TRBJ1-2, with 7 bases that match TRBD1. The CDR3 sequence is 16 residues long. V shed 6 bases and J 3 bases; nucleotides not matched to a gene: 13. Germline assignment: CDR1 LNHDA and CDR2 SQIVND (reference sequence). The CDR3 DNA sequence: TGTGCCAGTAGCATTGGGCAGGGGGGAGGTTACTATGGCTACACCTTC. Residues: CASSIGQGGGYYGYTF.

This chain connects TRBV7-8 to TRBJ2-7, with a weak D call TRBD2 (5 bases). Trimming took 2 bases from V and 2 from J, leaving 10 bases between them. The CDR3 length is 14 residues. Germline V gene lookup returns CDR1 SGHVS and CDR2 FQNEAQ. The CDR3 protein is CASSLIRGTYEQYF. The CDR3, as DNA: TGTGCCAGCAGCTTAATCCGGGGAACCTACGAGCAGTACTTC.

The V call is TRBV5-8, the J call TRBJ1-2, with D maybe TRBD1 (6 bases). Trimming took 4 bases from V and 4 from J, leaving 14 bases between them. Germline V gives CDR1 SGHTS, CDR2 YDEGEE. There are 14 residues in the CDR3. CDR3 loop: CASSTGQLSYGYTF. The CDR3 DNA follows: TGTGCCAGCAGCACCGGACAGTTGAGCTATGGCTACACCTTC.

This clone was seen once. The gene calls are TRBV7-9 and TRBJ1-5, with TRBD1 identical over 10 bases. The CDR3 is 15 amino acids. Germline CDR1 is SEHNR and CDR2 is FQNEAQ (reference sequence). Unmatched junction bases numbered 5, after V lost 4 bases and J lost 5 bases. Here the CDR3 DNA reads TGTGCCAGCAGCTCGGGACAGGGGATGGATCAGCCCCAGCATTTT. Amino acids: CASSSGQGMDQPQHF.

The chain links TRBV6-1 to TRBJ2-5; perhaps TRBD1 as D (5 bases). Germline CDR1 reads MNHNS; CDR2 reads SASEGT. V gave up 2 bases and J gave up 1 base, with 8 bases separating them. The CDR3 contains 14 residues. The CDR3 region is CASSERTSQETQYF. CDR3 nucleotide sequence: TGTGCCAGCAGTGAAAGGACAAGCCAAGAGACCCAGTACTTC.

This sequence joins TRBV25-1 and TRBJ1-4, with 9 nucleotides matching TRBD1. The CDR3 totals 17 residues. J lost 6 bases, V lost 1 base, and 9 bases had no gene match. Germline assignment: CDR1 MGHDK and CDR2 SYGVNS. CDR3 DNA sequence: TGTGCCAGCAGTGAATTTCGACCGGGACAGGGTCATGAAAAACTGTTTTTT. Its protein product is CASSEFRPGQGHEKLFF.

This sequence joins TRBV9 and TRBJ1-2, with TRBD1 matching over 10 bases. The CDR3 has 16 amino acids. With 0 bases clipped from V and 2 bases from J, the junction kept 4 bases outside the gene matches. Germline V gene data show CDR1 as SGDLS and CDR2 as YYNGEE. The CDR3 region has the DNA TGTGCCAGCAGCGTAGGTAGGGACAGGGGAAACTATGGCTACACCTTC. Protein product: CASSVGRDRGNYGYTF.

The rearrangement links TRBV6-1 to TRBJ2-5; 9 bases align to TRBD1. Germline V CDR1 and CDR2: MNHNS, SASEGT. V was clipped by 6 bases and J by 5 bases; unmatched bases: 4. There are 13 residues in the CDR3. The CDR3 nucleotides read TGTGCCAGCAGAGGACAGGGGACCGAGACCCAGTACTTC. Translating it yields CASRGQGTETQYF.

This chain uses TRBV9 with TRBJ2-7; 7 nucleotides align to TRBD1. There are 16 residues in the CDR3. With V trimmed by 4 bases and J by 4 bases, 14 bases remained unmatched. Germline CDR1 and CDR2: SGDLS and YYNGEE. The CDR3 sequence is CASSPPTGALNYEQYF. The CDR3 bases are TGTGCCAGCAGCCCCCCCACAGGGGCGCTTAATTACGAGCAGTACTTC.

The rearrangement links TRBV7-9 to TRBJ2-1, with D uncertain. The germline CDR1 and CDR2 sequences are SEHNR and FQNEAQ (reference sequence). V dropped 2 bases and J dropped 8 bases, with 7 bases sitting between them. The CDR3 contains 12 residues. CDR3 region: CASSLIRDEQFF. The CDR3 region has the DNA TGTGCCAGCAGCTTAATCCGGGATGAGCAGTTCTTC.

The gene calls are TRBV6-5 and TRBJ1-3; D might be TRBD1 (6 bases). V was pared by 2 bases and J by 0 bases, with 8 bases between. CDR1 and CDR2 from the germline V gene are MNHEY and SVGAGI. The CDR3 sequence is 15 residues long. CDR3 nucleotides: TGTGCCAGCAGTTACACAGGGACCTCTGGAAACACCATATATTTT. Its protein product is CASSYTGTSGNTIYF.

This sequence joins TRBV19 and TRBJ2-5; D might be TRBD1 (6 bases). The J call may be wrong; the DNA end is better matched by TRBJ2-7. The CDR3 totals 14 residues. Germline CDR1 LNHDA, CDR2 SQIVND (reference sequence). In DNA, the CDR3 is TGTGCCAGTAGTGACCTGGACAGCTACTACGAGCAGTACTTC. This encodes CASSDLDSYYEQYF.

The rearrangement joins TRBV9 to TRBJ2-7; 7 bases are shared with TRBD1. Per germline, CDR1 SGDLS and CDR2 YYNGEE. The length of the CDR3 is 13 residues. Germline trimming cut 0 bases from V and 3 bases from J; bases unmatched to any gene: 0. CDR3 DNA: TGTGCCAGCAGCGTAGGGGACAGCTACGAGCAGTACTTC. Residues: CASSVGDSYEQYF.

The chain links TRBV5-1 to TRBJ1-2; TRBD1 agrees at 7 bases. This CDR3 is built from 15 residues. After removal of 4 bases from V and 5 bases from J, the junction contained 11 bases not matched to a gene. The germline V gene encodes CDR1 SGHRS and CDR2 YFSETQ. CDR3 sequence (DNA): TGCGCCAGCAGCATCGCCACAGGGGACTTATATGGCTACACCTTC. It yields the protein CASSIATGDLYGYTF. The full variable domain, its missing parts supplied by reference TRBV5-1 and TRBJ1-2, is KAGVTQTPRYLIKTRGQQVTLSCSPISGHRSVSWYQQTPGQGLQFLFEYFSETQRNKGNFPGRFSGRQFSNSRSEMNVSTLELGDSALYLCASSIATGDLYGYTFGSGTRLTVV.

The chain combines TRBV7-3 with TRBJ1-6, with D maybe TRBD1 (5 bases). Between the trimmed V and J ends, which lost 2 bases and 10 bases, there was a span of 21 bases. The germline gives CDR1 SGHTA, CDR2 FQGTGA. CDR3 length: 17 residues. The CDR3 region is CASSLLGIGGSNSPLHF. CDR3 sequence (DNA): TGTGCCAGCAGCTTATTAGGGATCGGGGGATCGAACTCACCCCTCCACTTT. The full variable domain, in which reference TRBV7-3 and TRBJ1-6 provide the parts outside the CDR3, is GAGVSQTPSNKVTEKGKYVELRCDPISGHTALYWYRQSLGQGPEFLIYFQGTGAADDSGLPNDRFFAVRPEGSVSTLKIQRTERGDSAVYLCASSLLGIGGSNSPLHFGNGTRLTVT.

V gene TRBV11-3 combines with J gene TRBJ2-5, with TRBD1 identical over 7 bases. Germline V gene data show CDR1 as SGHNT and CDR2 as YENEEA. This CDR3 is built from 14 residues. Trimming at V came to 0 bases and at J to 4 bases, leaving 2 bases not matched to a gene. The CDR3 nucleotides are TGTGCCAGCAGCTTAGAGGCAGGGGGAGAGACCCAGTACTTC. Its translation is CASSLEAGGETQYF.

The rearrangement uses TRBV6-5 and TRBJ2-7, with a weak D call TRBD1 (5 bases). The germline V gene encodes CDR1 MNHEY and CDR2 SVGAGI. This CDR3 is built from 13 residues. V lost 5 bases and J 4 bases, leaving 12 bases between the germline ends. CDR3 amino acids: CASSLRDGYEQYF. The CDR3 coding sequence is TGTGCCAGCAGTCTCAGGGATGGATACGAGCAGTACTTC.

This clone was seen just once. CDR3 residues: CASSSGITEAFF. The CDR3, as DNA: TGTGCCAGCAGCTCAGGTATCACTGAAGCTTTCTTT. V is TRBV14 and J is TRBJ1-1; unclear D gene. The CDR3 is made up of 12 amino acids. Per germline, CDR1 SGHDN and CDR2 FVKESK. V lost 5 bases, J lost 4 bases, and 8 bases lay in between.

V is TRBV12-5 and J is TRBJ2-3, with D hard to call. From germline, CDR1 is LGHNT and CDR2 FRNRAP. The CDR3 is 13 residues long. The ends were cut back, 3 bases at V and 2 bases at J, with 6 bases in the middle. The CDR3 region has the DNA TGTGCTAGTGGTTTAGGAGTCACAGATACGCAGTATTTT. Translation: CASGLGVTDTQYF.

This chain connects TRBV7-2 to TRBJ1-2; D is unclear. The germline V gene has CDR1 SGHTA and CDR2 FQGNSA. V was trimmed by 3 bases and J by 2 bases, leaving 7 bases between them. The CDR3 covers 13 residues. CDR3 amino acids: CASSFRVNYGYTF. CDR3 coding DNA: TGTGCCAGCAGCTTCCGGGTCAACTATGGCTACACCTTC.

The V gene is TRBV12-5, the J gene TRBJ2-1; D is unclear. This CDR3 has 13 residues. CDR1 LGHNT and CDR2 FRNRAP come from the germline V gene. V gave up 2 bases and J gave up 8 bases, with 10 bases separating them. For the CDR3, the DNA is TGTGCTAGTGGTTTGACCACTATCGATGAGCAGTTCTTC. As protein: CASGLTTIDEQFF.

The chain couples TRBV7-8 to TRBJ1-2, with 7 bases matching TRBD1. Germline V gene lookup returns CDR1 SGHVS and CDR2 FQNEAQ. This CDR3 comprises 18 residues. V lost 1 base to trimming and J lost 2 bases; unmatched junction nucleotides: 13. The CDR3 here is CASSLVAATGWINYGYTF. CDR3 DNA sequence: TGTGCCAGCAGCTTAGTAGCGGCGACAGGGTGGATCAACTATGGCTACACCTTC.

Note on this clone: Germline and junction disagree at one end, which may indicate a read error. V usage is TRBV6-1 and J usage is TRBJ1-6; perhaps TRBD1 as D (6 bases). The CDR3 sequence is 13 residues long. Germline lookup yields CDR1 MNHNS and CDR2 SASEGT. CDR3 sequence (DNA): TGCGGGACCATCCGGGACAAAAATTCACCCCTCCACTTT. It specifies CGTIRDKNSPLHF.

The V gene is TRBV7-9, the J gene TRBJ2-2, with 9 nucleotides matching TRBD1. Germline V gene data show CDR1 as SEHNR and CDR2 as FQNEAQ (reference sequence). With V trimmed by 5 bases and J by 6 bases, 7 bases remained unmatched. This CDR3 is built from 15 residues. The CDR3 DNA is TGTGCCAGCAGCCCCGGACAGGGGATGGCCGGGGAGCTGTTTTTT. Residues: CASSPGQGMAGELFF.

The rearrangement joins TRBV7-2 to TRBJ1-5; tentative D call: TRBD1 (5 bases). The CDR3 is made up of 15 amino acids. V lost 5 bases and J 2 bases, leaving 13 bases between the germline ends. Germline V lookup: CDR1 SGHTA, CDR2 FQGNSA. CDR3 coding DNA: TGTGCCAGCAGCCCTGGCTCGGGGGGCAATCAGCCCCAGCATTTT. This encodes CASSPGSGGNQPQHF.

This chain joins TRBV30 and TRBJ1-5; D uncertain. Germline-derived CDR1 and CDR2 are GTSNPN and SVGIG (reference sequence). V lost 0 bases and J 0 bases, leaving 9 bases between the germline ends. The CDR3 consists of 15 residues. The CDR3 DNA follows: TGTGCCTGGAGTGTACTATCGGGTAGCAATCAGCCCCAGCATTTT. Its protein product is CAWSVLSGSNQPQHF.

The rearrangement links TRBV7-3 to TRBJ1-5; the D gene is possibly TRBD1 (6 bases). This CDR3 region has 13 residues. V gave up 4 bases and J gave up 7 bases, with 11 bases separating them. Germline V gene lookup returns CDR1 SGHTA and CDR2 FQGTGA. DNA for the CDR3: TGTGCCAGCAGCTCGGACAGAGGGCAGCCCCAGCATTTT. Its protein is CASSSDRGQPQHF. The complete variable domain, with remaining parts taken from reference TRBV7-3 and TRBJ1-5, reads GAGVSQTPSNKVTEKGKYVELRCDPISGHTALYWYRQSLGQGPEFLIYFQGTGAADDSGLPNDRFFAVRPEGSVSTLKIQRTERGDSAVYLCASSSDRGQPQHFGDGTRLSIL.

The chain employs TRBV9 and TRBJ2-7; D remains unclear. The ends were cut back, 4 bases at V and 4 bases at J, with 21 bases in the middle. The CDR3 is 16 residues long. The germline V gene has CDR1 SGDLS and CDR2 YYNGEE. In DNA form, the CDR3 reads TGTGCCAGCAGCCCCCGACGTGGTGACTTCGAGTACGAGCAGTACTTC. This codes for CASSPRRGDFEYEQYF.

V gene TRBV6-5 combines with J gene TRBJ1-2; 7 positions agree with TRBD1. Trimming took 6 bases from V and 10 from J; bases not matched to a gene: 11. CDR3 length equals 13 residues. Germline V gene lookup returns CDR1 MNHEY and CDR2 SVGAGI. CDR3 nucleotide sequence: TGTGCCAGCAGCGCCATGACAGGGTCCGCCTACACCTTC. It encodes CASSAMTGSAYTF.

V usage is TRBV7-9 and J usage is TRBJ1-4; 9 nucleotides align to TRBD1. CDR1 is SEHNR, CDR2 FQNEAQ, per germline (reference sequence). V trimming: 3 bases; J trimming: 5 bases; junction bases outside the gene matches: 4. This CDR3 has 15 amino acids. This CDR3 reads CASSFDRGLNEKLFF. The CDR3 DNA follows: TGTGCCAGCAGCTTCGACAGGGGGTTAAATGAAAAACTGTTTTTT.

The CDR3 DNA follows: TGCGCCAGCAGCCTCTCCCGCCACAGGGGGAGTGAAAAACTGTTTTTT. It encodes CASSLSRHRGSEKLFF. The chain recombines TRBV4-3 with TRBJ1-4; 8 nucleotides align to TRBD1. The junction had 11 bases not matched to a gene; V was cut back by 4 bases and J by 7 bases. The CDR3 covers 16 residues. Germline loops: CDR1 LGHNA, CDR2 YSLEER.

Here the CDR3 DNA reads TGCGCCAGCAGCCAAGATGAGACACGCAATCAGCCCCAGCATTTT. It codes for CASSQDETRNQPQHF. This chain connects TRBV4-1 to TRBJ1-5; D remains ambiguous. The CDR3 runs 15 residues. CDR1 and CDR2 from the germline V gene are MGHRA and YSYEKL. V was pared by 0 bases and J by 2 bases, with 8 bases between.